This record concerns one T cell receptor (beta chain) sequence. This sample is part of a study of blood T cell repertoires in COVID-19. In the study overall: The United States, Italy and Spain were the sources of the acute and convalescent COVID-19 samples.

Trimming took 4 bases from V and 4 from J; bases not matched to a gene: 4. CDR3 length: 14 amino acids. Germline CDR1 and CDR2: SGHNT and YENEEA. Per the original methods: Amplification of reference gene primers was used by the study to estimate nucleated cell counts. Measured with immunoSEQ multiplex PCR; TCRdb has only the in-frame clones, and not every one. V and J calls and clone size are copied from that table; D and trimming were computed from the DNA. The repertoire consists of around 110,000 clones, with around 80% occurring once and the leading ten covering 7.5%. Sample: peripheral blood. The clonotype originates from a man aged 70 or older with active or convalescent COVID-19. The chain has TRBV11-3 and TRBJ2-7; 10 nucleotides match TRBD1. The CDR3, as DNA: TGTGCCAGCAGCTGGCAGGGACAGGGGTACGAGCAGTACTTC. Translated, it gives CASSWQGQGYEQYF.